The entry below describes one T cell receptor beta chain. What it binds is unknown. The sample is drawn from a study of chemoradiotherapy in HPV16-positive cancers. Turning to the study itself: Candidate HPV-specific T-cell clones and common TCR motifs came from functional assays in a couple of HPV16-positive patients. Overall study results and limits: Better recurrence-free survival went with HPV-responsive T-cell expansion in HPV16-positive patients. HPV-specific T cells were functionally defined from only two HPV16-positive patients.

Data came from immunoSEQ multiplex PCR; TCRdb stores just in-frame clones and leaves some out. Of more than 13,000 clones listed, almost 90% were seen once; the top ten hold approximately 3.6%. The germline V gene encodes CDR1 SGHRS and CDR2 YFSETQ. The V end lost 0 bases, the J end lost 3 bases, and 7 bases lay between the germline ends. The CDR3 is 13 residues long. This specimen was blood, taken from a patient who underwent chemoradiotherapy. V usage is TRBV5-1 and J usage is TRBJ2-7; a weak D match, TRBD1 (6 bases). This TCR was sampled from a human donor with HPV-associated anogenital cancer. The CDR3 nucleotides read TGCGCCAGCAGCTTGGGGACAGACTACGAGCAGTACTTC. Protein: CASSLGTDYEQYF.